This T cell receptor beta chain was captured by sequencing in a study of vaccination effects on CD4 cells after COVID-19. Study overall: The vaccine given was either BNT162b2 or mRNA-1273, in two doses.

The sample holds a few counts of this clone. Its antigen is unidentified. Assay used: immunoSEQ multiplex PCR; TCRdb lists only in-frame clones, some missing. The profile covers around 19,000 clones, with roughly 70% appearing a single time and approximately 15% taken by the ten largest. Viral peptide pools were used in the ViraFEST assay to expand antigen-specific CD4+ T cells, and sequencing came afterward. Having been cultured for 10 days, the cells underwent CD4+ T cell isolation. PBMC were cultured at a few million per well with 10 IU/ml IL-2 and about 9.5 ug/ml peptides. Study-level findings and limits: Marked clonal contraction of infection- and vaccine-induced clones was seen late after vaccination. The study, lacking early post-infection timepoints, had few convalescent patients.

Germline CDR1 and CDR2: SGHAT and FQNNGV. V was clipped by 5 bases and J by 2 bases, with 13 bases between them. CDR3 length equals 15 residues. The starting material was CD4+ T cells from PBMCs cultured with HCoV-229E spike peptides, obtained before COVID-19 vaccination. This TCR came from a human donor who received a COVID-19 vaccine. This chain connects TRBV11-2 to TRBJ1-3, with D hard to call. The CDR3 loop is CASSSALVTGNTIYF. The CDR3 bases are TGTGCCAGCAGCAGTGCGTTGGTAACTGGAAACACCATATATTTT.